The clone carrying this TCR beta chain was detected ten times or more. The data belong to a study of T cells in Graves' hyperthyroidism and ophthalmopathy. In the study overall: At the time of initial diagnosis and before any treatment, peripheral blood was collected.

This CDR3 contains 15 residues. CDR1 SEHNR and CDR2 FQNEAQ come from the germline V gene (reference sequence). V gave up 2 bases and J gave up 4 bases, with 15 bases separating them. Diagnosing involved the use of clinical symptoms, serum thyroxine and TRAb, thyroid ultrasound and orbital computed tomography. Using RNA transcripts as the source, TCR beta CDR3 regions were amplified. Carried out on the TCR CDR3, a first-round RT-PCR used the HTBI primer set. TCRdb fed the multiplex PCR reads into MiXCR, producing one record per CDR3 protein. Among hundreds of thousands of distinct CDR3 sequences listed, roughly 14% were seen once.

Sample: blood. The gene calls are TRBV7-9 and TRBJ2-7; D may be TRBD1 (5 bases). This TCR derives from a woman aged 40 to 50 with Graves' ophthalmopathy. The DNA of the CDR3 is TGTGCCAGCAGCTTATATCCAGGGCAGGCGTACGAGCAGTACTTC. Protein product: CASSLYPGQAYEQYF.